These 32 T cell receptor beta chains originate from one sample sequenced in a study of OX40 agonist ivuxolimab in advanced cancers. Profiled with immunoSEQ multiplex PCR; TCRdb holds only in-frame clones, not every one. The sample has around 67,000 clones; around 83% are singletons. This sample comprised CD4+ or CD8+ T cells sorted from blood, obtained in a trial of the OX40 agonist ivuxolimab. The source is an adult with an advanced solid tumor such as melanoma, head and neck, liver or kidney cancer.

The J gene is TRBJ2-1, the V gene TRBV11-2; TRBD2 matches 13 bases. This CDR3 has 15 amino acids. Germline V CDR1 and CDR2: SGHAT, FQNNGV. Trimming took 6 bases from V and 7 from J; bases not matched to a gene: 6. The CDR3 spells CASRSLAGGGNEQFF. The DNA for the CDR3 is TGTGCCAGCAGATCACTAGCGGGAGGGGGAAATGAGCAGTTCTTC.

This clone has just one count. Here the CDR3 DNA reads TGTGCCAGCAGTCAAGTTCTAAGCGGGAGCACAGATACGCAGTATTTT. Its protein is CASSQVLSGSTDTQYF. The gene calls are TRBV6-1 and TRBJ2-3; the D gene is possibly TRBD2 (6 bases). V lost 5 bases, J lost 0 bases, and 15 bases lay in between. CDR1 and CDR2 (germline): MNHNS, SASEGT. This CDR3 region has 16 residues.

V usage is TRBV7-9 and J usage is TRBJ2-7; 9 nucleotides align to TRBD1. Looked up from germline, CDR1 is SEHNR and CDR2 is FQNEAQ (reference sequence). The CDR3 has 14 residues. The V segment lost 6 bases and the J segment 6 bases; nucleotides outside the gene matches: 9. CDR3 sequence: CASSLTGGGFEQYF. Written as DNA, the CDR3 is TGTGCCAGCAGTTTAACAGGGGGCGGTTTCGAGCAGTACTTC.

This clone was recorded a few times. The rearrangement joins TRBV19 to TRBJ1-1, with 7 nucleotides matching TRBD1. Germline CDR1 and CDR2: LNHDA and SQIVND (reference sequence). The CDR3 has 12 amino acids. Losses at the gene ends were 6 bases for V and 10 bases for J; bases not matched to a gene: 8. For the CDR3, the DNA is TGTGCCAGTAGCACCGGGACAGTTGTAGCTTTCTTT. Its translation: CASSTGTVVAFF.

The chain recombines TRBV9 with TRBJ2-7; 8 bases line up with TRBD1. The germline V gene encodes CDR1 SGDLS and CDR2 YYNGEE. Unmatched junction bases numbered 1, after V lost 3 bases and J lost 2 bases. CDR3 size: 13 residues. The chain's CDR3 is CASSGQGTYEQYF. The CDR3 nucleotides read TGTGCCAGCAGCGGACAGGGGACCTACGAGCAGTACTTC.

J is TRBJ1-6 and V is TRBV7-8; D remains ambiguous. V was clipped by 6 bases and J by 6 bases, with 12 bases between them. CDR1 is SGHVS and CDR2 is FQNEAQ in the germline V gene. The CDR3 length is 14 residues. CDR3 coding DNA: TGTGCCAGCAGGAGCAGCGGGATTAATTCACCCCTCCACTTT. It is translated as CASRSSGINSPLHF. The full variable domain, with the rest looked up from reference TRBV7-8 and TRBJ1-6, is GAGVSQSPRYKVAKRGQDVALRCDPISGHVSLFWYQQALGQGPEFLTYFQNEAQLDKSGLPSDRFFAERPEGSVSTLKIQRTQQEDSAVYLCASRSSGINSPLHFGNGTRLTVT.

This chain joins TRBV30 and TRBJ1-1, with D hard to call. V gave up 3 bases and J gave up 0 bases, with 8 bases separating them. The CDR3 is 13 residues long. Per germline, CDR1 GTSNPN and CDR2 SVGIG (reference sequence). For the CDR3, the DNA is TGTGCCTGGAGGGAGCTCATGAACACTGAAGCTTTCTTT. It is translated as CAWRELMNTEAFF.

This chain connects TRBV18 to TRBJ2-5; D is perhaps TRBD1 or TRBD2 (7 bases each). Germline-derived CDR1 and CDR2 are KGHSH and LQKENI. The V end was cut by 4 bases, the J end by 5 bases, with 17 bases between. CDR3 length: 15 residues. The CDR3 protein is CASSLNQGGKETQYF. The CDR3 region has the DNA TGTGCCAGCTCACTCAACCAGGGGGGGAAGGAGACCCAGTACTTC.

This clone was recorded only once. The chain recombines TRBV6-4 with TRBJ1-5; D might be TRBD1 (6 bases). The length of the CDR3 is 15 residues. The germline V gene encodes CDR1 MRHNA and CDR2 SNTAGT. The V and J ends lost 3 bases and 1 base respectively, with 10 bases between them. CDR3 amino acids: CASSESGHSNQPQHF. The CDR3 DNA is TGTGCCAGCAGTGAATCGGGACACAGCAATCAGCCCCAGCATTTT.

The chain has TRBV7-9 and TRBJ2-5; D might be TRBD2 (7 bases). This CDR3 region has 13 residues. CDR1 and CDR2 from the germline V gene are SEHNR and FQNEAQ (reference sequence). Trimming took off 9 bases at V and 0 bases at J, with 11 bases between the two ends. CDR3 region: CASTGGYQETQYF. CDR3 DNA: TGTGCCAGTACGGGGGGCTACCAAGAGACCCAGTACTTC.

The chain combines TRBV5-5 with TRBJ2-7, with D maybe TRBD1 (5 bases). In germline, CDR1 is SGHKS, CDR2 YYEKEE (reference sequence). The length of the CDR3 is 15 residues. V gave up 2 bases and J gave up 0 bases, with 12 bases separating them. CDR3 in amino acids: CASSLGALSSYEQYF. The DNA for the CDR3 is TGTGCCAGCAGCTTAGGGGCCTTAAGCTCCTACGAGCAGTACTTC.

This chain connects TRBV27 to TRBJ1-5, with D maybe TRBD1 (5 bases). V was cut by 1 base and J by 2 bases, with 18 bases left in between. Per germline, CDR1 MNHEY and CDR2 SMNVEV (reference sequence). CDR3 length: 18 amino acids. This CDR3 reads CASSLFFKGWEGNQPQHF. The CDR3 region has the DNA TGTGCCAGCAGTTTATTTTTTAAGGGGTGGGAGGGCAATCAGCCCCAGCATTTT.

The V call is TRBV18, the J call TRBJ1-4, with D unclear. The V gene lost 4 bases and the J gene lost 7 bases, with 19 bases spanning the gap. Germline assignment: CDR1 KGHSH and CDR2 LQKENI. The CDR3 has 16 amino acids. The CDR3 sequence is CASSRSRTVSGEKLFF. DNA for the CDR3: TGTGCCAGCTCACGATCTCGGACGGTCTCGGGTGAAAAACTGTTTTTT.

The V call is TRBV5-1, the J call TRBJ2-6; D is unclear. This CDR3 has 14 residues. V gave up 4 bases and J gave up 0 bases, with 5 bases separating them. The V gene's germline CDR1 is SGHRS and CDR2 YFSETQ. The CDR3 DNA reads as TGCGCCAGCAGCCGTGACTCTGGGGCCAACGTCCTGACTTTC. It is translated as CASSRDSGANVLTF.

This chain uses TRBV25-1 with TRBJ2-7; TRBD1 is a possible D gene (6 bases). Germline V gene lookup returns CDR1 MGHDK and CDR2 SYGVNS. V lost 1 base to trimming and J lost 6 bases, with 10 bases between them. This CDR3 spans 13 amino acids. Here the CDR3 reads CASSEWDKIEQYF. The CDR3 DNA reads TGTGCCAGCAGTGAATGGGACAAGATCGAGCAGTACTTC.

The CDR3 DNA reads as TGCAGCGGGGCCAAGGTGAACACTGAAGCTTTCTTT. Protein sequence: CSGAKVNTEAFF. The chain is built from TRBV29-1 and TRBJ1-1, with D unresolved. This CDR3 has 12 amino acids. V lost 7 bases and J lost 0, with 9 bases in between. Germline CDR1 SQVTM, CDR2 ANQGSEA.

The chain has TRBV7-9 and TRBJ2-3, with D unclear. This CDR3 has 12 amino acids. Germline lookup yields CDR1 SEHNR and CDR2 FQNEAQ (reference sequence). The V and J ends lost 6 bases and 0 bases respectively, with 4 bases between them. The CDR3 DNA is TGTGCCAGCAGGATCAGCACAGATACGCAGTATTTT. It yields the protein CASRISTDTQYF.

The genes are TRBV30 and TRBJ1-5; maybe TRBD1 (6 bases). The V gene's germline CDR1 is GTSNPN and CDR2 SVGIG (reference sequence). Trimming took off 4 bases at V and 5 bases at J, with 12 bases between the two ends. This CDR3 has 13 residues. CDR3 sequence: CAWNPGVDQPQHF. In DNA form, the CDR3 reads TGTGCCTGGAACCCAGGGGTCGATCAGCCCCAGCATTTT.

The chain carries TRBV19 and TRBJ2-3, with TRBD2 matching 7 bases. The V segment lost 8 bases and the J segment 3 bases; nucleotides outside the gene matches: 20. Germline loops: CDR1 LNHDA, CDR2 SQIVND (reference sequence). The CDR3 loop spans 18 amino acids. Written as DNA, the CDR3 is TGTGCCAGTGGGGGAGGGGACGTGGTGTTGACAAGAACAGATACGCAGTATTTT. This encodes CASGGGDVVLTRTDTQYF.

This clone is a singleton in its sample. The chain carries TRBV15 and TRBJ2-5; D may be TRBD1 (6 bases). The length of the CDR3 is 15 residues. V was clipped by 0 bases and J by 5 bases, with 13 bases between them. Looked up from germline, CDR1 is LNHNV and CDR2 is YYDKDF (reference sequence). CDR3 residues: CATSRDEGVPETQYF. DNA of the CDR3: TGTGCCACCAGCAGAGATGAGGGGGTCCCGGAGACCCAGTACTTC.

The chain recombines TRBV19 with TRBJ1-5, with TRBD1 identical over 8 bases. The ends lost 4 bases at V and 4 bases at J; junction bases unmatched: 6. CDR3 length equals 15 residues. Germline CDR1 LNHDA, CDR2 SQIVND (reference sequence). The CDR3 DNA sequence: TGTGCCAGTAGTAAACAGGGGGTTGGTAATCAGCCCCAGCATTTT. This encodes CASSKQGVGNQPQHF.

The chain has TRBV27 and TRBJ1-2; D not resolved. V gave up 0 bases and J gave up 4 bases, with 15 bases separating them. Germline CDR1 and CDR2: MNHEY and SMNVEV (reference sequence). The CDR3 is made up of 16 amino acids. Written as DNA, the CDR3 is TGTGCCAGCAGTTTATCAAAGGGTCGGTCAGGCTATGGCTACACCTTC. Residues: CASSLSKGRSGYGYTF.

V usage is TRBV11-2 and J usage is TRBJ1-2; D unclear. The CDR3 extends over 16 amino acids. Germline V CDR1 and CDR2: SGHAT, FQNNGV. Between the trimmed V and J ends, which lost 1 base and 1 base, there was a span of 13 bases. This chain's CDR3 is CASSLGHSGFNYGYTF. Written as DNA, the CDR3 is TGTGCCAGCAGCTTAGGTCATAGCGGTTTTAACTATGGCTACACCTTC.

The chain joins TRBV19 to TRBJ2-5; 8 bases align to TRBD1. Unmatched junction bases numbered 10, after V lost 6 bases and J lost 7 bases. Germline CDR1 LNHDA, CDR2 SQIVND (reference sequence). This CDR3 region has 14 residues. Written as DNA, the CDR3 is TGTGCCAGTAGACGATCACAGGGGGTGGGGACCCAGTACTTC. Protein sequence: CASRRSQGVGTQYF.

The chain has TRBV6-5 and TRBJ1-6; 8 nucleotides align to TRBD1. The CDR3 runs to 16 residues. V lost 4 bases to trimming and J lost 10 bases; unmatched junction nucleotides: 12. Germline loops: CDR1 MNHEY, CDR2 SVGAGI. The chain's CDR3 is CASSFFTQGARSPLHF. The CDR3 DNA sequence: TGTGCCAGCAGTTTTTTTACCCAGGGGGCAAGGTCACCCCTCCACTTT.

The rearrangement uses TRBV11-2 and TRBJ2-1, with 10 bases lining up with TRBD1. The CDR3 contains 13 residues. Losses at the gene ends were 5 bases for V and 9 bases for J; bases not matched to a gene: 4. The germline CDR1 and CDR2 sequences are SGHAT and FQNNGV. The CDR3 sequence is CASSADRGAEQFF. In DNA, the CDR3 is TGTGCCAGCAGCGCGGACAGGGGGGCTGAGCAGTTCTTC.

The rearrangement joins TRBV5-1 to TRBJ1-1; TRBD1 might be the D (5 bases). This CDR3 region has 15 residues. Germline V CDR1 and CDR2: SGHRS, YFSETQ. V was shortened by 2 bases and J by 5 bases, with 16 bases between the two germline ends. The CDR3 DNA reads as TGCGCCAGCAGCTTAAATGGGGGTCTCCAGACTGAAGCTTTCTTT. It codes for CASSLNGGLQTEAFF.

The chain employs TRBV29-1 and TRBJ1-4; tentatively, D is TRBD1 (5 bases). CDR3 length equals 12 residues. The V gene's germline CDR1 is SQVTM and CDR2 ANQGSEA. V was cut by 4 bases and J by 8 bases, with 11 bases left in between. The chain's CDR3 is CSVGWDREKLFF. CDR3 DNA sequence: TGCAGCGTTGGGTGGGACCGCGAAAAACTGTTTTTT.

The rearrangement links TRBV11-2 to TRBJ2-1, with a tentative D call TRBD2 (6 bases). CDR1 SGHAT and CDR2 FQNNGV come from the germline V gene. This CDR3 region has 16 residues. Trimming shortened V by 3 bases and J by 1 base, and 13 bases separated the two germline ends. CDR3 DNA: TGTGCCAGCAGCTTCCTCGGAGGGCCTTCCTACAATGAGCAGTTCTTC. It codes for CASSFLGGPSYNEQFF. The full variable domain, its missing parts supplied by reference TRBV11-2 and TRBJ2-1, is EAGVAQSPRYKIIEKRQSVAFWCNPISGHATLYWYQQILGQGPKLLIQFQNNGVVDDSQLPKDRFSAERLKGVDSTLKIQPAKLEDSAVYLCASSFLGGPSYNEQFFGPGTRLTVL.

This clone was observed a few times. In DNA form, the CDR3 reads TGTGCCAGCAGCTTAATGGAGGATCAGCCCCAGCATTTT. This encodes CASSLMEDQPQHF. V usage is TRBV11-2 and J usage is TRBJ1-5; no clear D gene. V was trimmed by 2 bases and J by 5 bases, leaving 7 bases between them. Germline assignment: CDR1 SGHAT and CDR2 FQNNGV. This CDR3 is built from 13 residues.

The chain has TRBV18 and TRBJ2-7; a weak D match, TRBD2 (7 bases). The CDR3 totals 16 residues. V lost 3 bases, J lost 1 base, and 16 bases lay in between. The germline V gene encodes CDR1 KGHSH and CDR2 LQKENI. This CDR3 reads CASSPEGGSRSYEQYF. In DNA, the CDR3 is TGTGCCAGCTCACCGGAGGGGGGGAGTCGGTCCTACGAGCAGTACTTC.

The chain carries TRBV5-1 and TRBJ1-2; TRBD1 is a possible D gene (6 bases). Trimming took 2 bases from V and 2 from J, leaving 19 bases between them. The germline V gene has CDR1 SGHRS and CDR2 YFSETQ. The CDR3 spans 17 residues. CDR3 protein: CASSFRVPTGTNYGYTF. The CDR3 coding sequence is TGCGCCAGCAGCTTTCGGGTACCAACAGGGACCAACTATGGCTACACCTTC. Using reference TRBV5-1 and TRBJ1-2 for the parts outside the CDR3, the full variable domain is KAGVTQTPRYLIKTRGQQVTLSCSPISGHRSVSWYQQTPGQGLQFLFEYFSETQRNKGNFPGRFSGRQFSNSRSEMNVSTLELGDSALYLCASSFRVPTGTNYGYTFGSGTRLTVV.